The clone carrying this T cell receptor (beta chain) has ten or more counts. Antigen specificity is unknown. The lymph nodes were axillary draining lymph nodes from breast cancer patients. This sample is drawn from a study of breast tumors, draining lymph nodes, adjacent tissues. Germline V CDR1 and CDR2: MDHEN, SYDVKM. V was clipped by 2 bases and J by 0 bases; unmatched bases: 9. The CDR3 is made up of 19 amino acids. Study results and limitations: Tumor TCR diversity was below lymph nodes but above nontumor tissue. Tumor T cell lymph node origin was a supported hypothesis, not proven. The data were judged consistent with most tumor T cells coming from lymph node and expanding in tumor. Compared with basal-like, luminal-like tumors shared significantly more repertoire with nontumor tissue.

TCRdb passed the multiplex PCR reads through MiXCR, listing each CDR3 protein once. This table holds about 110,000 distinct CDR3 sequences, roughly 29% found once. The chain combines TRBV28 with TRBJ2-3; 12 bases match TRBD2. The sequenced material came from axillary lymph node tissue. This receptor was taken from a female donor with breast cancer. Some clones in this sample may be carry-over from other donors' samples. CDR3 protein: CASSLGLAGGPPSTDTQYF. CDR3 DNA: TGTGCCAGCAGTTTAGGTCTAGCGGGAGGGCCTCCGAGCACAGATACGCAGTATTTT. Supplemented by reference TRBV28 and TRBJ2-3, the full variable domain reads DVKVTQSSRYLVKRTGEKVFLECVQDMDHENMFWYRQDPGLGLRLIYFSYDVKMKEKGDIPEGYSVSREKKERFSLILESASTNQTSMYLCASSLGLAGGPPSTDTQYFGPGTRLTVL.